A selection of T cell receptor beta chains follows, all from one sample in a study of identical twins. One entry per CDR3 protein, called by TCRdb with MiXCR from the 5' RACE reads. The table has 1.5 million to 2 million distinct CDR3 sequences, under 35% seen once. The specimen was cord blood. Receptors originate from a newborn girl in good health. The CDR3 runs from the conserved cysteine through the conserved F or W. The order of the fields is CDR3 DNA, CDR3 protein, D gene, J gene, V gene, clone size. A D gene is named only where the DNA matches it firmly. Not every row has a clone size; where given, it reads once, few, many or a size class.

CDR3 DNA: TGTGCCAGCGTAGGGCAGGGGGGCACTGAAGCTTTCTTT; CDR3 protein: CASVGQGGTEAFF; D gene: TRBD1; J gene: TRBJ1-1; V gene: TRBV11-1; clone size: few
CDR3 DNA: TGTGCCAGCAGACTCACAGGGGCGGGGAGCACTGAAGCTTTCTTT; CDR3 protein: CASRLTGAGSTEAFF; D gene: TRBD1; J gene: TRBJ1-1; V gene: TRBV6-6; clone size: .
CDR3 DNA: TGTGCCAGCAGTGCCCCGGGACAGGGACTCAACTATGGCTACACCTTC; CDR3 protein: CASSAPGQGLNYGYTF; D gene: TRBD1; J gene: TRBJ1-2; V gene: TRBV6-6; clone size: few
CDR3 DNA: TGTGCCAGCAGTTACAGGCTAGCGGGAGACAATGAGCAGTTCTTC; CDR3 protein: CASSYRLAGDNEQFF; D gene: TRBD2; J gene: TRBJ2-1; V gene: TRBV6-5; clone size: .
CDR3 DNA: TGTGCCAGCAGTTCCTCCTTCGGGGGCGCTAAGTATTTT; CDR3 protein: CASSSSFGGAKYF; D gene: .; J gene: TRBJ2-3; V gene: TRBV27; clone size: few
CDR3 DNA: TGTGCCAGCAGTAGACTAGCGGGAATGTACGAGCAGTACTTC; CDR3 protein: CASSRLAGMYEQYF; D gene: TRBD2; J gene: TRBJ2-7; V gene: TRBV12-3/TRBV12-4; clone size: .
CDR3 DNA: TGTGCCAGCAGCTCCGGGACAGGAATGTACGAGCAGTACTTC; CDR3 protein: CASSSGTGMYEQYF; D gene: TRBD1; J gene: TRBJ2-7; V gene: TRBV28; clone size: many
CDR3 DNA: TGTGCCAGCAGTTTATTGCGGGAGAAGGACGAGCAGTACTTC; CDR3 protein: CASSLLREKDEQYF; D gene: TRBD2; J gene: TRBJ2-7; V gene: TRBV27; clone size: .
CDR3 DNA: TGTGCCAGCAGTTCTCCCTCGGGGGGCTCCTACGAGCAGTACTTC; CDR3 protein: CASSSPSGGSYEQYF; D gene: TRBD2; J gene: TRBJ2-7; V gene: TRBV27; clone size: .
CDR3 DNA: TGTGCCAGCAGCCAAGGGCCGGATGGCTACACCTTC; CDR3 protein: CASSQGPDGYTF; D gene: .; J gene: TRBJ1-2; V gene: TRBV7-9; clone size: .
CDR3 DNA: TGCAGTGTTAAGGACAGGAGATGGGATACGCAGTATTTT; CDR3 protein: CSVKDRRWDTQYF; D gene: TRBD1; J gene: TRBJ2-3; V gene: TRBV20-1; clone size: .
CDR3 DNA: TGCAGTGCTAGCGCCCACTCTAGCGGGGGATCCTACAATGAGCAGTACTTC; CDR3 protein: CSASAHSSGGSYNEQYF; D gene: TRBD2; J gene: TRBJ2-7; V gene: TRBV20-1; clone size: few
CDR3 DNA: TGTGCCAGCAGCTACTACGGGGGTGGGGCCAACGTCCTGACTTTC; CDR3 protein: CASSYYGGGANVLTF; D gene: .; J gene: TRBJ2-6; V gene: TRBV7-2; clone size: .
CDR3 DNA: TGTGCCAGCAGTTCAATTAAGGGACAGGGGTGGGCCGGGGAGCTGTTTTTT; CDR3 protein: CASSSIKGQGWAGELFF; D gene: TRBD1; J gene: TRBJ2-2; V gene: TRBV12-3/TRBV12-4; clone size: .
CDR3 DNA: TGCAGTGCTAGAAGGACAGTCTTCCATGAGCAGTTCTTC; CDR3 protein: CSARRTVFHEQFF; D gene: .; J gene: TRBJ2-1; V gene: TRBV20-1; clone size: many
CDR3 DNA: TGTGCCAGCACCGATGCTGGAGCTGGAGGCTACACCTTC; CDR3 protein: CASTDAGAGGYTF; D gene: .; J gene: TRBJ1-2; V gene: TRBV7-8; clone size: few
CDR3 DNA: TGCGCCAGCAGCTTGATACTAGCGGGTGATAACACCGGGGAGCTGTTTTTT; CDR3 protein: CASSLILAGDNTGELFF; D gene: TRBD2; J gene: TRBJ2-2; V gene: TRBV5-1; clone size: few
CDR3 DNA: TGCAGTGCTAGGGCCACGGGACTATCCTACGAGCAGTACTTC; CDR3 protein: CSARATGLSYEQYF; D gene: TRBD2; J gene: TRBJ2-7; V gene: TRBV20-1; clone size: few
CDR3 DNA: TGTGCCAGCAGCCAAAAAAGTACTAGCGCATACAATGAGCAGTACTTC; CDR3 protein: CASSQKSTSAYNEQYF; D gene: TRBD2; J gene: TRBJ2-5; V gene: TRBV4-2; clone size: few